This TCR beta chain was captured in a study of blood T cell repertoires in COVID-19. Profiled with immunoSEQ multiplex PCR; TCRdb holds only in-frame clones, not every one. Of around 190,000 clones detected, about 85% appear once; the ten largest clones hold about 5%. The germline gives CDR1 SEHNR, CDR2 FQNEAQ (reference sequence). This CDR3 region has 15 residues. V lost 0 bases and J 9 bases, leaving 15 bases between the germline ends. The receptor was derived from a woman older than 75 with acute or convalescent COVID-19. Sequenced sample: peripheral blood. V and J are TRBV7-9 and TRBJ1-5; D unclear. The CDR3 nucleotides are TGTGCCAGCAGCTTAGCTGGCCGAGGGAATGGGCCCCAGCATTTT. Its translation: CASSLAGRGNGPQHF.